This T cell receptor (beta chain) was found in a study of cytotoxic CD8 clonotypes in ibrutinib-treated CLL. Study summary: Samples showed on average around 260,000 productive templates and roughly 90,000 productive rearrangements.

CDR1 is SGHRS, CDR2 YFSETQ, per germline. V gave up 7 bases and J gave up 5 bases, with 19 bases separating them. The CDR3 is 14 residues long. The assay was immunoSEQ multiplex PCR, and TCRdb's table has in-frame clones only and misses some. Among about 200,000 clones listed, just under 80% were seen once. The TCR originated in a human donor with chronic lymphocytic leukemia. The specimen comprised PBMCs, sampled after 12 months of ibrutinib treatment. V gene TRBV5-1 combines with J gene TRBJ2-7, with a possible D match to TRBD2 (5 bases). This CDR3 is CASAVYSAGDEQYF. CDR3 nucleotide sequence: TGCGCCAGCGCCGTATATTCCGCGGGTGACGAGCAGTACTTC.